Following are 10 T cell receptor beta chains from one sample sequenced in a study of PD-1 blockade in classical Hodgkin lymphoma. Every patient was affected by relapse after autologous stem cell transplantation, while exposure to brentuximab vedotin was not uniform. Sequencing was performed with immunoSEQ multiplex PCR; in TCRdb, only in-frame clones are kept and a portion is missing. The sample has about 6,500 clones; approximately 80% are singletons. Sequencing was performed on peripheral blood mononuclear cells (PBMCs), taken at baseline. These receptors were obtained from a human donor with classical Hodgkin lymphoma.

The V call is TRBV15, the J call TRBJ1-4, with D possibly matching TRBD1 (5 bases). V was shortened by 0 bases and J by 10 bases, with 12 bases between the two germline ends. The germline V gene has CDR1 LNHNV and CDR2 YYDKDF (reference sequence). CDR3 length: 14 residues. This CDR3 is CATSRDLRRGKLFF. Here the CDR3 DNA reads TGTGCCACCAGCAGAGATCTACGAAGGGGAAAACTGTTTTTT.

The V gene is TRBV4-1, the J gene TRBJ1-3, with a weak D call TRBD1 (6 bases). V lost 3 bases and J lost 2, with 17 bases in between. Germline CDR1 and CDR2: MGHRA and YSYEKL. The CDR3 loop spans 17 amino acids. This chain's CDR3 is CASSQFDSGAAGNTIYF. The CDR3 DNA reads TGCGCCAGCAGCCAGTTTGATTCGGGGGCTGCTGGAAACACCATATATTTT.

The chain recombines TRBV18 with TRBJ2-2, with a possible D match to TRBD2 (5 bases). The V gene's germline CDR1 is KGHSH and CDR2 LQKENI. The CDR3 length is 13 residues. V was clipped by 5 bases and J by 7 bases, with 11 bases between them. CDR3 in amino acids: CASSSSAGGELFF. As DNA, the CDR3 is TGTGCCAGCTCATCCTCTGCGGGCGGGGAGCTGTTTTTT.

The J gene is TRBJ1-2, the V gene TRBV5-4; 9 bases align to TRBD1. Trimming took 4 bases from V and 5 from J; bases not matched to a gene: 9. The CDR3 consists of 15 residues. Germline CDR1 reads SGHNT; CDR2 reads YYREEE (reference sequence). The CDR3 region is CASSGSDRGWYGYTF. The CDR3 bases are TGTGCCAGCAGCGGATCGGACAGGGGTTGGTATGGCTACACCTTC.

The chain couples TRBV7-3 to TRBJ1-5; D not certain. With 3 bases removed from V and 5 bases from J, the gap between germline ends came to 8 bases. This CDR3 is built from 13 residues. Germline CDR1 and CDR2: SGHTA and FQGTGA. CDR3 DNA sequence: TGTGCCAGCAGCTTTGGACCCGATCAGCCCCAGCATTTT. Encoded protein: CASSFGPDQPQHF.

The chain carries TRBV7-3 and TRBJ2-1, with 9 bases fitting TRBD2. This CDR3 is built from 15 residues. V trimming: 1 base; J trimming: 10 bases; junction bases outside the gene matches: 8. The germline V gene has CDR1 SGHTA and CDR2 FQGTGA. The CDR3 coding sequence is TGTGCCAGCAGCTTAAAGGTAGCGGGAGTAGGGGAGCAGTTCTTC. As protein: CASSLKVAGVGEQFF.

V gene TRBV11-1 combines with J gene TRBJ1-1; no reliable D call. V lost 4 bases and J 5 bases, leaving 11 bases between the germline ends. The CDR3 sequence is 13 residues long. Germline CDR1 and CDR2: SGHAT and FQDESV (reference sequence). The CDR3 loop is CASSSKGRTEAFF. For the CDR3, the DNA is TGTGCCAGCAGCTCTAAGGGTCGGACTGAAGCTTTCTTT.

This clone is a singleton in its sample. The chain combines TRBV13 with TRBJ2-3; 14 bases are a match to TRBD2. The V gene end was trimmed by 3 bases and the J gene end by 2 bases; junction bases not matched to a gene: 1. CDR1 is PRHDT and CDR2 is FYEKMQ in the germline V gene (reference sequence). CDR3 size: 16 residues. The CDR3 region is CASSLGLAGVTDTQYF. CDR3 DNA sequence: TGTGCCAGCAGCTTGGGACTAGCGGGAGTCACAGATACGCAGTATTTT.

This chain joins TRBV5-1 and TRBJ2-2, with TRBD1 matching 7 bases. This CDR3 contains 14 residues. The V gene's germline CDR1 is SGHRS and CDR2 YFSETQ. Losses at the gene ends were 1 base for V and 7 bases for J; bases not matched to a gene: 4. CDR3 in DNA: TGCGCCAGCAGCTTGAGGACAGGCGACGGGGAGCTGTTTTTT. This gives the protein CASSLRTGDGELFF. The full variable domain, completed using reference TRBV5-1 and TRBJ2-2, is KAGVTQTPRYLIKTRGQQVTLSCSPISGHRSVSWYQQTPGQGLQFLFEYFSETQRNKGNFPGRFSGRQFSNSRSEMNVSTLELGDSALYLCASSLRTGDGELFFGEGSRLTVL.

The chain recombines TRBV13 with TRBJ2-7; D may be TRBD1 (7 bases). The CDR3 is made up of 14 amino acids. V was trimmed by 2 bases and J by 4 bases, leaving 12 bases between them. Germline V gene data show CDR1 as PRHDT and CDR2 as FYEKMQ (reference sequence). The CDR3 DNA sequence: TGTGCCAGCAGCTTAACGGGGGACAGTTACGAGCAGTACTTC. Residues: CASSLTGDSYEQYF.